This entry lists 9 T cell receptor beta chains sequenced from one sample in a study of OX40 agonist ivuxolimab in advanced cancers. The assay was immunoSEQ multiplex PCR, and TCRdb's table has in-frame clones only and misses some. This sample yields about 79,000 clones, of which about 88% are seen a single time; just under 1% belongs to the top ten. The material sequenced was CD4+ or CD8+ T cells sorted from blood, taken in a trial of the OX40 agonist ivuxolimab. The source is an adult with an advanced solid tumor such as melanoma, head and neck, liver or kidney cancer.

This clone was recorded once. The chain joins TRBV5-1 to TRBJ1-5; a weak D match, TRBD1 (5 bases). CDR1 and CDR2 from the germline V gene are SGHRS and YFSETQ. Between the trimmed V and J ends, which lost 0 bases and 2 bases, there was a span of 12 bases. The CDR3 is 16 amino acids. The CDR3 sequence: CASSLGGQGGNQPQHF. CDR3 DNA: TGCGCCAGCAGCTTGGGAGGGCAGGGCGGCAATCAGCCCCAGCATTTT.

For the CDR3, the DNA is TGTGCCAGCAGGGGCGTCTCCACTGAAGCTTTCTTT. Protein sequence: CASRGVSTEAFF. This sequence joins TRBV6-1 and TRBJ1-1; D unclear. V was trimmed by 6 bases and J by 4 bases, leaving 9 bases between them. Germline V gene lookup returns CDR1 MNHNS and CDR2 SASEGT. This CDR3 is built from 12 residues.

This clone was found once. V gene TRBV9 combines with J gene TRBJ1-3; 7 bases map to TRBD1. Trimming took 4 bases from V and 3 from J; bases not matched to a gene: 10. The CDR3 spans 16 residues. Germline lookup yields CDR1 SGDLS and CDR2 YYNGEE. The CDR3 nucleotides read TGTGCCAGCAGCCCTCAGGGGGGGCAAGGTGGAAACACCATATATTTT. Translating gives CASSPQGGQGGNTIYF.

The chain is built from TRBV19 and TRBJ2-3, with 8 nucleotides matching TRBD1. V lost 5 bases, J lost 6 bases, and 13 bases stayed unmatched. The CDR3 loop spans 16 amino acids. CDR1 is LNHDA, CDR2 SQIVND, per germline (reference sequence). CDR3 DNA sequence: TGTGCCAGTAGTGGGGGCGAATCAGGGGGCGCGGATACGCAGTATTTT. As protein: CASSGGESGGADTQYF.

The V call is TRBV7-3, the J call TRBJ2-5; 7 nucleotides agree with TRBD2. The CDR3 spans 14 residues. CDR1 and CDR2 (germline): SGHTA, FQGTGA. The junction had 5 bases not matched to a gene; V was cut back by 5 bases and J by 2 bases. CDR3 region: CASSPAGLQETQYF. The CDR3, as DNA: TGTGCCAGCAGCCCAGCGGGGCTTCAAGAGACCCAGTACTTC.

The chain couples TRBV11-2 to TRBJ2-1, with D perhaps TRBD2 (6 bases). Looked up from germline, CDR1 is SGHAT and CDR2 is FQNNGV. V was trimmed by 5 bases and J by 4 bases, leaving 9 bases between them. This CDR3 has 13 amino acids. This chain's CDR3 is CASSPGTYNEQFF. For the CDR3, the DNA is TGTGCCAGCAGCCCCGGGACTTACAATGAGCAGTTCTTC.

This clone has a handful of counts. The CDR3 nucleotides read TGTGCCAGCAGCATTGGTGTGGGACAGCGAACAGATACGCAGTATTTT. Protein product: CASSIGVGQRTDTQYF. The rearrangement uses TRBV7-6 and TRBJ2-3, with 7 bases aligning to TRBD1. V gave up 5 bases and J gave up 3 bases; unmatched junction bases: 11. There are 16 residues in the CDR3. The germline V gene encodes CDR1 SGHVS and CDR2 FNYEAQ. The whole variable domain, remainder taken from reference TRBV7-6 and TRBJ2-3, is GAGVSQSPRYKVTKRGQDVALRCDPISGHVSLYWYRQALGQGPEFLTYFNYEAQQDKSGLPNDRFSAERPEGSISTLTIQRTEQRDSAMYRCASSIGVGQRTDTQYFGPGTRLTVL.

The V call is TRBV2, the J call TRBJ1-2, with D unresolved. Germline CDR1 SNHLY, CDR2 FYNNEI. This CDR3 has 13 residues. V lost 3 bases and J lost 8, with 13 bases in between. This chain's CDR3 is CASSEGGPGGYTF. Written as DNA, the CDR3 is TGTGCCAGCAGTGAGGGAGGGCCTGGAGGCTACACCTTC.

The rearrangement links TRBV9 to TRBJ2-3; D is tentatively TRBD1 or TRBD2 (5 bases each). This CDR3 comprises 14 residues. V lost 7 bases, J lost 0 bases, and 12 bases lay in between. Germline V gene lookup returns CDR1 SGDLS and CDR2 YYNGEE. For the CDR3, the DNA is TGTGCCAGCCAGCGAGGGGTTAGCACAGATACGCAGTATTTT. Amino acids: CASQRGVSTDTQYF.